This T cell receptor beta chain was recorded in a study of HIV-infected patients and healthy controls. Findings and limits, study-wide: Eight alpha and eight beta V genes differed significantly in mean usage between HIV-infected patients and controls. Compared with untreated HIV+ repertoires, healthy controls showed roughly threefold more distinct CDR3s and higher Shannon diversity. Significantly higher mean Gini indices appeared in HIV-infected repertoires, possibly reflecting oligoclonality.

By sample share, this clonotype is medium-sized. Its specificity is unknown. Reverse transcription used 450 to 650 ng RNA and constant-region primers for alpha and beta. Separate chain-specific third strand synthesis with multiplexing indices produced the alpha and beta libraries. The library had 12-nucleotide molecular identifiers formed by two random hexamers joined together. TCRdb processed the 5' RACE reads anew with MiXCR; each CDR3 protein has one entry. The sample has approximately 9,400 distinct CDR3 sequences; over 7% are singletons. Germline V gene lookup returns CDR1 SEHNR and CDR2 FQNEAQ (reference sequence). The CDR3 loop spans 13 amino acids. The V gene lost 5 bases and the J gene lost 4 bases, with 9 bases spanning the gap. Whole blood was used without fractionation, so all unsorted peripheral T cells were included.

This chain connects TRBV7-9 to TRBJ1-3; TRBD1 is a possible D gene (6 bases). Input material: blood. The sequence came from an adult in good health. The DNA for the CDR3 is TGTGCCAGCAGCCCGGGGGCAGGAAACACCATATATTTT. This sequence encodes CASSPGAGNTIYF. The variable domain in full, with the rest retrieved from reference TRBV7-9 and TRBJ1-3, is DTGVSQNPRHKITKRGQNVTFRCDPISEHNRLYWYRQTLGQGPEFLTYFQNEAQLEKSRLLSDRFSAERPKGSFSTLEIQRTEQGDSAMYLCASSPGAGNTIYFGEGSWLTVV.